Described below is a single T cell receptor (beta chain) sequence and its context. No antigen is known for it. With 0 bases removed from V and 5 bases from J, the gap between germline ends came to 13 bases. The CDR3 is made up of 15 amino acids. The germline V gene encodes CDR1 LGHNA and CDR2 YNFKEQ. The data are from a study of T cell clonotyping in hematopoietic cell transplantation. Overall study: Pretransplant recipient samples were taken after cytoreduction. Study-wide results and caveats: At the given depth, recipient repertoires were over 97% de novo clonotypes.

The time point is: recipient sample about 28 days before transplant, after cytoreduction. Recipient blood drawn about 28 days pretransplant and days 30, 100, 180 after. Repertoires were generated with immunoSEQ multiplex PCR, while TCRdb's copy carries only in-frame clones and drops some. The table includes 25,000 to 30,000 clones, more than 65% detected once. The clonotype originates from a man aged 35-49 years with acute myeloid leukemia. Some clones in this sample may be carry-over from other donors' samples. Sequenced material: peripheral blood mononuclear cells, taken before stem cell transplant. The V and J genes are TRBV4-2 and TRBJ1-2; D is perhaps TRBD1 (5 bases). The DNA of the CDR3 is TGTGCCAGCAGCCAAGACGGGGCTATGGGATATGGCTACACCTTC. This translates into CASSQDGAMGYGYTF.